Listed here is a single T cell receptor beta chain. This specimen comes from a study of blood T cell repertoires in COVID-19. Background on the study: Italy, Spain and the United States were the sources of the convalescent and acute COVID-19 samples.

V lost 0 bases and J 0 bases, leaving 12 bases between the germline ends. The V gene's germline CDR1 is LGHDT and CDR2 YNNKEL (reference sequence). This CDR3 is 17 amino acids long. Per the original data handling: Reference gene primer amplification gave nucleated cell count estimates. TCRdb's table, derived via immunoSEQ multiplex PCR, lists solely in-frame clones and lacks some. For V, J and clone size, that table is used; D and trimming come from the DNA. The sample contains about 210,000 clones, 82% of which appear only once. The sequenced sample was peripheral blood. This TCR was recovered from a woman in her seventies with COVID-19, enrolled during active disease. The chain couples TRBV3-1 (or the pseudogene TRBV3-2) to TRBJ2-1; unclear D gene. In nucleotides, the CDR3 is TGTGCCAGCAGCCAAGAATCAGCGTCTAGCTCCTACAATGAGCAGTTCTTC. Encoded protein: CASSQESASSSYNEQFF.